Following are 9 T cell receptor beta chains from one sample sequenced in a study of vaccination and CD4 T cells after COVID-19 (dated by TCRdb to about 2022). These receptors have no known antigen. Reading the label with the study, this specimen's treatment or condition is: roughly ten-day PBMC culture with coronavirus spike peptide pools or control peptides (ViraFEST assay). The library was built by means of PCR. Sequenced on an Illumina iSeq 100. DNA from cultured CD4+ T cells was subjected to TCR sequencing with the Oncomine TCR Beta short-read assay at the Johns Hopkins FTIC core. TCRdb reprocessing: public reads trimmed at Q25 with fastp, clones called with MiXCR, in-frame beta chains kept. Each record represents a unique CDR3 protein, reported with the most common genes and DNA among its rows. This sample lists 10,000 to 15,000 distinct CDR3 sequences; around two fifths were detected once. The top ten hold 23% of the sample.

Sequenced material: cultured CD4+ T cells from blood. The source is a human donor with COVID-19.

CDR3: CASSWRGAPGYTF. In nucleotides, the CDR3 is TGTGCCAGCAGTTGGAGAGGGGCGCCTGGCTACACCTTC. The chain is built from TRBV27 and TRBJ1-2; D perhaps matches TRBD1 (5 bases). CDR3 length equals 13 residues. Trimming took off 4 bases at V and 7 bases at J, with 13 bases between the two ends. CDR1 is MNHEY and CDR2 is SMNVEV in the germline V gene (reference sequence).

This clonotype has only a few counts. The V and J genes are TRBV2 and TRBJ1-1; D is unclear. Trimming took 3 bases from V and 0 from J, leaving 8 bases between them. The germline V gene encodes CDR1 SNHLY and CDR2 FYNNEI. The length of the CDR3 is 14 residues. DNA for the CDR3: TGTGCCAGCAGTGAGGAAGGGATGAACACTGAAGCTTTCTTT. This sequence encodes CASSEEGMNTEAFF.

This clonotype was detected a few times. The chain uses TRBV20-1 and TRBJ1-5; D not resolved. Deletions cut 3 bases from V and 3 bases from J, with 3 bases between. CDR3 size: 11 residues. Germline values: CDR1 DFQATT, CDR2 SNEGSKA (reference sequence). The CDR3 DNA reads TGCAGTGCTAGCAACAATCAGCCCCAGCATTTT. Its translation: CSASNNQPQHF.

The gene calls are TRBV28 and TRBJ1-2; D is unclear. Germline assignment: CDR1 MDHEN and CDR2 SYDVKM. CDR3 length: 14 residues. The V gene lost 5 bases and the J gene lost 2 bases, with 12 bases spanning the gap. CDR3 region: CASSPGLGNYGYTF. CDR3 nucleotides: TGTGCCAGCAGTCCTGGGCTGGGCAACTATGGCTACACCTTC.

V is TRBV7-9 and J is TRBJ2-2, with D possibly matching TRBD2 (5 bases). Trimming took off 1 base at V and 6 bases at J, with 15 bases between the two ends. The CDR3 runs 16 residues. From germline, CDR1 is SEHNR and CDR2 FQNEAQ (reference sequence). The CDR3 reads CASSLGAGNPAGELFF. The CDR3 DNA reads TGTGCCAGCAGCTTAGGGGCCGGGAACCCGGCCGGGGAGCTGTTTTTT.

Only a few counts were recorded for this clonotype. The CDR3 DNA reads as TGTGCCAGCAGCCAAGTAACAGGGGCGTCCAACTATGGCTACACCTTC. Its translation is CASSQVTGASNYGYTF. The V call is TRBV14, the J call TRBJ1-2, with TRBD1 matching over 7 bases. Germline V gene sequence: CDR1 SGHDN, CDR2 FVKESK. Losses at the gene ends were 1 base for V and 2 bases for J; bases not matched to a gene: 7. This CDR3 contains 16 residues.

This chain uses TRBV30 with TRBJ2-5; D perhaps matches TRBD1 (6 bases). The V gene lost 3 bases and the J gene lost 4 bases, with 12 bases spanning the gap. The CDR3 totals 13 residues. Germline CDR1 reads GTSNPN; CDR2 reads SVGIG (reference sequence). The CDR3 coding sequence is TGTGCCTGGAGCCCGAGGGGGATAGAGACCCAGTACTTC. It is translated as CAWSPRGIETQYF.

This clonotype was detected a few times. The chain joins TRBV20-1 to TRBJ2-3, with 7 bases that match TRBD2. Germline lookup yields CDR1 DFQATT and CDR2 SNEGSKA (reference sequence). The junction had 10 bases not matched to a gene; V was cut back by 2 bases and J by 2 bases. This CDR3 has 16 amino acids. The CDR3 sequence: CSARLPRGLSTDTQYF. As DNA, the CDR3 is TGCAGTGCTAGATTACCTCGGGGACTATCCACAGATACGCAGTATTTT.

The sample holds a few counts of this clonotype. The chain employs TRBV6-1 and TRBJ1-5; tentative D call: TRBD1 (5 bases). V lost 2 bases, J lost 4 bases, and 9 bases lay in between. This CDR3 spans 14 amino acids. Looked up from germline, CDR1 is MNHNS and CDR2 is SASEGT. The CDR3 is CASSENQGNQPQHF. The CDR3, as DNA: TGTGCCAGCAGTGAAAATCAGGGAAATCAGCCCCAGCATTTT.